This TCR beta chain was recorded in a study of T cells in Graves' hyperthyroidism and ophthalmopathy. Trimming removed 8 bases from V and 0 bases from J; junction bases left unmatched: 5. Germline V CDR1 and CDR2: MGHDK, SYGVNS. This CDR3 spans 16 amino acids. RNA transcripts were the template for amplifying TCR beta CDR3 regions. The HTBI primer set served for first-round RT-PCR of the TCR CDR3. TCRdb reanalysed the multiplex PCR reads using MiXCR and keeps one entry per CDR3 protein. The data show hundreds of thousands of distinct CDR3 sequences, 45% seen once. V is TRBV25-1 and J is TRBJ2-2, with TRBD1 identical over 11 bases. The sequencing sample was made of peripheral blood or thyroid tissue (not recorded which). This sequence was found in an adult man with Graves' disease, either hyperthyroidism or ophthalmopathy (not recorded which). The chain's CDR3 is CASEWTGGANTGELFF. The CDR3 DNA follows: TGTGCCAGCGAGTGGACAGGGGGCGCGAACACCGGGGAGCTGTTTTTT. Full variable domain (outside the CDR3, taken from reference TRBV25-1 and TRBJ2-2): EADIYQTPRYLVIGTGKKITLECSQTMGHDKMYWYQQDPGMELHLIHYSYGVNSTEKGDLSSESTVSRIRTEHFPLTLESARPSHTSQYLCASEWTGGANTGELFFGEGSRLTVL.